Below, one T cell receptor beta chain is given with its context. Its antigen is still unknown. Amplification used 60 Vbeta primers and 13 Jbeta primers. Only in-frame clones appear in the TCRdb table, and some are missing; sequencing was by immunoSEQ multiplex PCR. This sample has about 230,000 clones, with around 80% found just once. This sample is drawn from a study of cytomegalovirus exposure and HLA in healthy donors. Study conclusions and caveats: Some V segments (TRBV6-2 and TRBV6-3 among them) were excluded as indistinguishable. TCR beta chain V- and J-gene trimming was linked, in a later analysis, to a missense variant in DCLRE1C.

Germline CDR1 and CDR2: MDHEN and SYDVKM. The CDR3 loop spans 14 amino acids. Trimming took 4 bases from V and 1 from J, leaving 10 bases between them. The specimen was PBMCs. This sequence originates from a woman aged 40 to 50 in good health and CMV-seronegative. The rearrangement links TRBV28 to TRBJ1-1, with D uncertain. For the CDR3, the DNA is TGTGCCAGCAGTTCTAAAGGCGGGAACACTGAAGCTTTCTTT. Its translation: CASSSKGGNTEAFF.